This TCR beta chain was identified in a study of cytomegalovirus exposure and HLA in healthy donors. Across the study: An analysis done earlier identified more than 90 million unique TCR beta sequences from about 179 million T cells.

Those who donated were healthy bone marrow donors. This CDR3 has 18 residues. Germline V CDR1 and CDR2: SGHRS, YFSETQ. Unmatched junction bases numbered 14, after V lost 1 base and J lost 2 bases. Details on this clone: Antigen specificity is unknown.

Study-level points and caveats: In a later analysis, an Asian-associated ancestry cluster reportedly showed fewer N-insertions than the 666-donor mean.

Amplification used 60 Vbeta primers and 13 Jbeta primers. Here immunoSEQ multiplex PCR was the method, and the copy in TCRdb shows in-frame clones only, minus some. The sample data list some 48,000 clones. The sample taken for sequencing was PBMCs. The rearrangement uses TRBV5-1 and TRBJ2-7, with 8 bases identical to TRBD2. The sequence was obtained from a male donor in good health and CMV-seropositive. CDR3 bases: TGCGCCAGCAGCTTGAGGTCTGACGGGGGGGAATCTCCCTACGAGCAGTACTTC. Amino acids: CASSLRSDGGESPYEQYF. The full variable domain, rest sourced from reference TRBV5-1 and TRBJ2-7, is KAGVTQTPRYLIKTRGQQVTLSCSPISGHRSVSWYQQTPGQGLQFLFEYFSETQRNKGNFPGRFSGRQFSNSRSEMNVSTLELGDSALYLCASSLRSDGGESPYEQYFGPGTRLTVT.